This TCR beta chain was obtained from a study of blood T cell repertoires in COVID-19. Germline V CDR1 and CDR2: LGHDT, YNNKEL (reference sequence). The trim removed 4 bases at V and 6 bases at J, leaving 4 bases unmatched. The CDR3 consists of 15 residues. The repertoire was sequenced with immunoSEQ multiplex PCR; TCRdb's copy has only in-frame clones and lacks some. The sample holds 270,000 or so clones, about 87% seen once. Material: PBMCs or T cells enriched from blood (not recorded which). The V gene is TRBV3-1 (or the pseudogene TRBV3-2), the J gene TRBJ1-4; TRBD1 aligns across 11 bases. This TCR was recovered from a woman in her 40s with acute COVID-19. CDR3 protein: CASSRTGGVYEKLFF. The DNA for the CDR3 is TGTGCCAGCAGCCGGACAGGGGGCGTCTATGAAAAACTGTTTTTT.